This T cell receptor (beta chain) was observed in a study of vaccination effects on CD4 cells after COVID-19. This clone has just one count. What it recognizes is unknown. Viral peptide pool expansion of antigen-specific CD4+ T cells preceded sequencing in the ViraFEST assay. Cells that had been cultured for about 10 days were the source of isolated CD4+ T cells. Recipients of the vaccine had no prior SARS-CoV-2 infection and negative nucleocapsid antibodies. Profiled with immunoSEQ multiplex PCR; TCRdb holds only in-frame clones, not every one. The profile shows tens of thousands of clones, 77% of them singletons. The sequence was obtained from a human donor who received a COVID-19 vaccine. Material: CD4+ T cells from PBMCs cultured with HCoV-NL63 spike peptides, obtained before COVID-19 vaccination.

Here the CDR3 DNA reads TGTGCCAGCAGTCCCTCGGACAGGAGGAATGAAAAACTGTTTTTT. Encoded protein: CASSPSDRRNEKLFF. The chain combines TRBV28 with TRBJ1-4; 7 nucleotides agree with TRBD1. The CDR3 spans 15 residues. V dropped 5 bases and J dropped 5; count of bases not matched to a gene: 8. Germline lookup yields CDR1 MDHEN and CDR2 SYDVKM. Based on the CDR3 plus reference TRBV28 and TRBJ1-4, the full variable domain is DVKVTQSSRYLVKRTGEKVFLECVQDMDHENMFWYRQDPGLGLRLIYFSYDVKMKEKGDIPEGYSVSREKKERFSLILESASTNQTSMYLCASSPSDRRNEKLFFGSGTQLSVL.